These 29 T cell receptor beta chains were sequenced from one sample in a study of cytomegalovirus exposure and HLA in healthy donors (dated by TCRdb to about 2017). Receptor amplification or capture employed the immunoSEQ multiplex PCR assay. A mixture of 60 forward primers for TCR Vbeta segments and 13 reverse primers for TCR Jbeta segments was used in the multiplex PCR. Held by TCRdb, this immuneACCESS table contains in-frame sequences only and omits some clones. Under half of the omission traces to an unresolved V gene where checked; the cause of the rest is unknown. Across this sample there are about 130,000 clones, with about three quarters seen only once. About 1.7% of the sample rests with the top ten. Sequencing input: PBMCs. The source is a woman in her thirties or forties in good health and CMV-seronegative.

The chain joins TRBV19 to TRBJ2-5; 9 bases line up with TRBD2. The CDR3 extends over 13 amino acids. Unmatched junction bases numbered 3, after V lost 5 bases and J lost 5 bases. Germline lookup yields CDR1 LNHDA and CDR2 SQIVND (reference sequence). The CDR3 region has the DNA TGTGCCAGTAGTCTTGGACTAGCGGAGACCCAGTACTTC. Translated, it gives CASSLGLAETQYF.

This chain links TRBV6-4 with TRBJ1-2; TRBD1 agrees at 10 bases. The V and J ends lost 0 bases and 6 bases, in that order; junction bases with no gene match: 1. Germline loops: CDR1 MRHNA, CDR2 SNTAGT. The CDR3 totals 14 residues. The CDR3 loop reads CASSDSGQGNGYTF. The CDR3 nucleotides are TGTGCCAGCAGTGACTCGGGACAGGGGAATGGCTACACCTTC.

The chain joins TRBV19 to TRBJ2-3; 14 bases line up with TRBD2. The length of the CDR3 is 17 residues. The ends lost 4 bases at V and 3 bases at J; junction bases unmatched: 6. Looked up from germline, CDR1 is LNHDA and CDR2 is SQIVND (reference sequence). Here the CDR3 DNA reads TGTGCCAGTAGTACAGGACTAGCGGGAGGAGGGACAGATACGCAGTATTTT. The encoded protein is CASSTGLAGGGTDTQYF.

This chain joins TRBV27 and TRBJ1-2; 9 nucleotides line up with TRBD1. CDR1 is MNHEY, CDR2 SMNVEV, per germline (reference sequence). Trimming took 5 bases from V and 2 from J; bases not matched to a gene: 3. The CDR3 has 14 residues. The CDR3 nucleotides read TGTGCCAGCAGTCGGGACAGGGTGAACTATGGCTACACCTTC. Translation gives CASSRDRVNYGYTF.

The chain employs TRBV28 and TRBJ2-1; TRBD1 might be the D (5 bases). This CDR3 has 13 residues. The V end lost 2 bases, the J end lost 9 bases, and 11 bases lay between the germline ends. CDR1 and CDR2 (germline): MDHEN, SYDVKM. The chain's CDR3 is CASSLGRDTEQFF. DNA of the CDR3: TGTGCCAGCAGTTTAGGCAGGGATACTGAGCAGTTCTTC.

Concerning this clone: The junction does not match germline at one end; this may be a read error. This chain links TRBV12-5 with TRBJ1-1, with 8 bases fitting TRBD1. The germline V gene encodes CDR1 LGHNT and CDR2 FRNRAP. The CDR3 totals 12 residues. DNA of the CDR3: TGTGCTAGTGGTTTCTCAGGGGGCGCGTCCCACTTT. It translates to CASGFSGGASHF.

A few counts support this clone. V and J are TRBV5-1 and TRBJ2-1; 7 nucleotides align to TRBD1. This CDR3 has 13 amino acids. CDR1 is SGHRS and CDR2 is YFSETQ in the germline V gene. V gave up 4 bases and J gave up 4 bases; unmatched junction bases: 2. The CDR3 here is CASSPGQYNEQFF. CDR3 bases: TGCGCCAGCAGCCCGGGACAGTACAATGAGCAGTTCTTC.

The chain carries TRBV9 and TRBJ2-3; 11 positions agree with TRBD2. With 3 bases clipped from V and 3 bases from J, the junction kept 3 bases outside the gene matches. The CDR3 spans 15 residues. Germline assignment: CDR1 SGDLS and CDR2 YYNGEE. The DNA of the CDR3 is TGTGCCAGCAGCGAAGGACTAGCGGGTACAGATACGCAGTATTTT. Translation: CASSEGLAGTDTQYF. Drawing the rest from reference TRBV9 and TRBJ2-3, the complete variable domain is DSGVTQTPKHLITATGQRVTLRCSPRSGDLSVYWYQQSLDQGLQFLIQYYNGEERAKGNILERFSAQQFPDLHSELNLSSLELGDSALYFCASSEGLAGTDTQYFGPGTRLTVL.

The V call is TRBV5-1, the J call TRBJ1-5, with no clear D. V shed 4 bases and J shed 1 base, with 9 bases lying between them. CDR1 and CDR2 from the germline V gene are SGHRS and YFSETQ. This CDR3 region has 14 residues. CDR3 residues: CASSQEGSNQPQHF. The CDR3 bases are TGCGCCAGCAGCCAGGAGGGAAGCAATCAGCCCCAGCATTTT. Based on the CDR3 plus reference TRBV5-1 and TRBJ1-5, the full variable domain is KAGVTQTPRYLIKTRGQQVTLSCSPISGHRSVSWYQQTPGQGLQFLFEYFSETQRNKGNFPGRFSGRQFSNSRSEMNVSTLELGDSALYLCASSQEGSNQPQHFGDGTRLSIL.

CDR3 bases: TGTGCCAGCAGCCAGACAGGGGTTCCGAACACCATATATTTT. Translating gives CASSQTGVPNTIYF. V is TRBV28 and J is TRBJ1-3; the match to TRBD1 covers 8 bases. The germline V gene encodes CDR1 MDHEN and CDR2 SYDVKM. With 6 bases clipped from V and 7 bases from J, the junction kept 8 bases outside the gene matches. CDR3 length: 14 residues. The variable domain in full, with the rest retrieved from reference TRBV28 and TRBJ1-3, is DVKVTQSSRYLVKRTGEKVFLECVQDMDHENMFWYRQDPGLGLRLIYFSYDVKMKEKGDIPEGYSVSREKKERFSLILESASTNQTSMYLCASSQTGVPNTIYFGEGSWLTVV.

This chain connects TRBV27 to TRBJ1-5, with TRBD1 matching 8 bases. With V trimmed by 5 bases and J by 2 bases, 14 bases remained unmatched. Per the germline V gene, CDR1 is MNHEY and CDR2 is SMNVEV (reference sequence). CDR3 length equals 18 residues. CDR3 amino acids: CASSLTRGPAGGNQPQHF. CDR3 DNA sequence: TGTGCCAGCAGTCTGACCAGGGGGCCCGCGGGTGGCAATCAGCCCCAGCATTTT.

This chain connects TRBV5-1 to TRBJ2-7, with D possibly being TRBD1 (5 bases). The germline V gene encodes CDR1 SGHRS and CDR2 YFSETQ. This CDR3 spans 12 amino acids. V shed 3 bases and J shed 4 bases, with 8 bases lying between them. The CDR3 DNA follows: TGCGCCAGCAGCTCAGGGTCTTACGAGCAGTACTTC. The encoded protein is CASSSGSYEQYF.

The V gene is TRBV14, the J gene TRBJ2-5; D gene uncertain. The CDR3 sequence is 15 residues long. The V gene's germline CDR1 is SGHDN and CDR2 FVKESK. V lost 0 bases to trimming and J lost 2 bases, with 10 bases between them. In nucleotides, the CDR3 is TGTGCCAGCAGCCAAGATTTTGGCAGTCAAGAGACCCAGTACTTC. This codes for CASSQDFGSQETQYF.

The rearrangement uses TRBV30 and TRBJ2-5; TRBD1 matches 8 bases. Germline CDR1 and CDR2: GTSNPN and SVGIG (reference sequence). The CDR3 is made up of 12 amino acids. The V gene end was trimmed by 5 bases and the J gene end by 5 bases; junction bases not matched to a gene: 4. In DNA, the CDR3 is TGTGCCTGGGCAACAGGGGGTGAGACCCAGTACTTC. Its translation is CAWATGGETQYF. The whole variable domain, remainder taken from reference TRBV30 and TRBJ2-5, is SQTIHQWPATLVQPVGSPLSLECTVEGTSNPNLYWYRQAAGRGLQLLFYSVGIGQISSEVPQNLSASRPQDRQFILSSKKLLLSDSGFYLCAWATGGETQYFGPGTRLLVL.

As DNA, the CDR3 is TGTGCCAGCAGCGTAGGGGGGAGGGGTTCTAACTATGGCTACACCTTC. Its translation is CASSVGGRGSNYGYTF. The rearrangement joins TRBV9 to TRBJ1-2, with a tentative D call TRBD1 (5 bases). Per the germline V gene, CDR1 is SGDLS and CDR2 is YYNGEE. The CDR3 spans 16 residues. The ends were cut back, 0 bases at V and 0 bases at J, with 12 bases in the middle.

The V call is TRBV27, the J call TRBJ1-1; TRBD1 matches 7 bases. The CDR3 totals 16 residues. Unmatched junction bases numbered 13, after V lost 5 bases and J lost 4 bases. Germline V gives CDR1 MNHEY, CDR2 SMNVEV (reference sequence). The CDR3 protein is CASSKRTGHEGTEAFF. The DNA of the CDR3 is TGTGCCAGCAGTAAACGGACAGGCCATGAAGGCACTGAAGCTTTCTTT.

The chain carries TRBV30 and TRBJ1-1, with D perhaps TRBD1 (5 bases). The CDR3 spans 14 residues. V lost 0 bases and J 2 bases, leaving 10 bases between the germline ends. Germline CDR1 and CDR2: GTSNPN and SVGIG (reference sequence). The CDR3: CAWSVNGGNTEAFF. The CDR3 DNA reads TGTGCCTGGAGTGTTAACGGGGGAAACACTGAAGCTTTCTTT.

Only a few counts were recorded for this clone. The rearrangement uses TRBV28 and TRBJ1-5; 10 bases are a match to TRBD1. V lost 5 bases and J lost 2; bases outside the gene matches: 6. The germline V gene has CDR1 MDHEN and CDR2 SYDVKM. The CDR3 loop spans 16 amino acids. CDR3 coding DNA: TGTGCCAGCAGTCGGACAGGGGGTAACGGCAATCAGCCCCAGCATTTT. It specifies CASSRTGGNGNQPQHF.

The V call is TRBV7-9, the J call TRBJ2-2; possible D gene TRBD2, 7 bases. Trimming shortened V by 4 bases and J by 7 bases, and 19 bases separated the two germline ends. CDR3 length: 16 amino acids. CDR1 is SEHNR, CDR2 FQNEAQ, per germline (reference sequence). CDR3 residues: CASSSGTRRGGGELFF. CDR3 sequence (DNA): TGTGCCAGCAGCTCCGGGACACGGAGGGGGGGCGGGGAGCTGTTTTTT.

The chain uses TRBV7-9 and TRBJ2-7; 7 positions match TRBD1. This CDR3 region has 13 residues. Germline V CDR1 and CDR2: SEHNR, FQNEAQ (reference sequence). Trimming took 4 bases from V and 3 from J; bases not matched to a gene: 3. The CDR3 region is CASSYRQGYEQYF. CDR3 in DNA: TGTGCCAGCAGCTACAGACAGGGCTACGAGCAGTACTTC.

The rearrangement joins TRBV6-5 to TRBJ2-5, with TRBD1 identical over 8 bases. Looked up from germline, CDR1 is MNHEY and CDR2 is SVGAGI. V shed 6 bases, J shed 2 bases, and the junction held 2 bases outside the gene matches. The CDR3 has 13 residues. Here the CDR3 reads CASRRQGQETQYF. The CDR3, as DNA: TGTGCCAGCAGGAGACAGGGGCAAGAGACCCAGTACTTC.

The chain is built from TRBV5-1 and TRBJ1-4; D is unclear. The CDR3 covers 15 residues. The germline V and J ends were trimmed by 1 base and 7 bases, with 14 bases remaining between them. In germline, CDR1 is SGHRS, CDR2 YFSETQ. In DNA, the CDR3 is TGCGCCAGCAGCTTGAATGGCGAGGAACTTGAAAAACTGTTTTTT. Amino acids: CASSLNGEELEKLFF.

J is TRBJ1-1 and V is TRBV5-1; D unresolved. V lost 3 bases to trimming and J lost 0 bases, with 9 bases between them. This CDR3 region has 14 residues. CDR1 and CDR2 from the germline V gene are SGHRS and YFSETQ. CDR3 sequence reads: CASSWRTVNTEAFF. DNA of the CDR3: TGCGCCAGCAGCTGGAGGACGGTGAACACTGAAGCTTTCTTT.

The V gene is TRBV18, the J gene TRBJ1-1, with D unclear. The CDR3 extends over 18 amino acids. V was trimmed by 3 bases and J by 0 bases, leaving 20 bases between them. Germline values: CDR1 KGHSH, CDR2 LQKENI. CDR3 amino acids: CASSPPAGPRFMNTEAFF. CDR3 DNA sequence: TGTGCCAGCTCACCCCCGGCTGGGCCCCGTTTCATGAACACTGAAGCTTTCTTT.

This chain joins TRBV30 and TRBJ2-2; TRBD1 is a possible D gene (5 bases). Between the trimmed V and J ends, which lost 4 bases and 6 bases, there was a span of 15 bases. The CDR3 extends over 14 amino acids. CDR1 and CDR2 from the germline V gene are GTSNPN and SVGIG (reference sequence). The CDR3 loop reads CAWNPGRVPGELFF. CDR3 DNA: TGTGCCTGGAATCCGGGCAGGGTGCCCGGGGAGCTGTTTTTT.

The sample holds one count of this clone. The germline gene is not matched at one end of the junction; a read error may be the cause. The chain joins TRBV2 to TRBJ2-2; weak D call: TRBD2 (6 bases). Germline CDR1 reads SNHLY; CDR2 reads FYNNEI. The CDR3 length is 12 residues. The DNA of the CDR3 is TGTGCCAGCCGGGCAGGTCCCGGGGGGCTGTTTTTT. Its translation: CASRAGPGGLFF.

The rearrangement links TRBV28 to TRBJ1-1; TRBD1 is a possible D gene (6 bases). The CDR3 loop spans 11 amino acids. The germline V gene has CDR1 MDHEN and CDR2 SYDVKM. V was clipped by 10 bases and J by 6 bases, with 12 bases between them. The CDR3 DNA reads as TGTGCCACCCGGGGGGCACCTGAAGCTTTCTTT. Its translation is CATRGAPEAFF.

This chain links TRBV10-2 with TRBJ2-7, with a weak D call TRBD1 (6 bases). The CDR3 is 11 amino acids. From germline, CDR1 is WSHSY and CDR2 SAAADI. The V gene lost 8 bases and the J gene lost 2 bases, with 7 bases spanning the gap. The CDR3 bases are TGCGCCAGCGGACAGCCCTACGAGCAGTACTTC. Its protein is CASGQPYEQYF.

The J gene is TRBJ2-5, the V gene TRBV7-3, with D perhaps matching TRBD2 (7 bases). The CDR3 sequence is 15 residues long. Germline loops: CDR1 SGHTA, CDR2 FQGTGA. V gave up 4 bases and J gave up 3 bases, with 15 bases separating them. The DNA for the CDR3 is TGTGCCAGCAGCTCTAGGGGGGGGACTGAAGAGACCCAGTACTTC. It yields the protein CASSSRGGTEETQYF. Looking up the rest from reference TRBV7-3 and TRBJ2-5 gives the full variable domain: GAGVSQTPSNKVTEKGKYVELRCDPISGHTALYWYRQSLGQGPEFLIYFQGTGAADDSGLPNDRFFAVRPEGSVSTLKIQRTERGDSAVYLCASSSRGGTEETQYFGPGTRLLVL.